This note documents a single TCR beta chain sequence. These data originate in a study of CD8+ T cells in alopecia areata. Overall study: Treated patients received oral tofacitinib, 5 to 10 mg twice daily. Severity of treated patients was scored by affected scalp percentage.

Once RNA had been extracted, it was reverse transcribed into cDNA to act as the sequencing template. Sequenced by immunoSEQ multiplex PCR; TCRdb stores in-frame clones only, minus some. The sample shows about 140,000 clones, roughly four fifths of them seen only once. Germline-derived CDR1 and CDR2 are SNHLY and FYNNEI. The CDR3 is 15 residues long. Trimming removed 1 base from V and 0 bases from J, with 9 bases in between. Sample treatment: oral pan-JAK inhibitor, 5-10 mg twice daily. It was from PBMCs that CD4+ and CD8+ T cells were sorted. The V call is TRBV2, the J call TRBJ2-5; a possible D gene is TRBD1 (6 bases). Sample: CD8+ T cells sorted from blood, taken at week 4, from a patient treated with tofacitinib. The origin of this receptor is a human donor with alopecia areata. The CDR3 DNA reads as TGTGCCAGCAGTGAAGGGGGGCGGTACCAAGAGACCCAGTACTTC. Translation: CASSEGGRYQETQYF.